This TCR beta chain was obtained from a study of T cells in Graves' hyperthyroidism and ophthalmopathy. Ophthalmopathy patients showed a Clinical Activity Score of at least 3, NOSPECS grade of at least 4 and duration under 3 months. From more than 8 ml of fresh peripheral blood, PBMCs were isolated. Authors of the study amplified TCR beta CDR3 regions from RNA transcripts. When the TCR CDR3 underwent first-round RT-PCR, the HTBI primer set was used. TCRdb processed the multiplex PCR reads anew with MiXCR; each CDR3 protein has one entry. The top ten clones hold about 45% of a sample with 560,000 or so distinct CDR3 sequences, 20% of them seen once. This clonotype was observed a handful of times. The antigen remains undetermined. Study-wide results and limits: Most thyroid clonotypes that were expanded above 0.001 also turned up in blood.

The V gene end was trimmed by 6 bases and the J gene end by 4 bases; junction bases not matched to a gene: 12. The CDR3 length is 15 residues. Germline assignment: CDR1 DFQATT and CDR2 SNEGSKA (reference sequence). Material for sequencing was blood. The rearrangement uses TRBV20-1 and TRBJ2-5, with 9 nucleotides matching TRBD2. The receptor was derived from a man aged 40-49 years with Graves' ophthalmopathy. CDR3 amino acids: CSAIELAGDGETQYF. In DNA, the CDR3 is TGCAGTGCCATCGAATTAGCGGGAGACGGAGAGACCCAGTACTTC.